The present T cell receptor beta chain was sequenced within a study of T cell changes during pregnancy in multiple sclerosis. CDR3 length equals 16 residues. The V gene end was trimmed by 3 bases and the J gene end by 5 bases; junction bases not matched to a gene: 10. Germline V gene data show CDR1 as MNHEY and CDR2 as SMNVEV (reference sequence). Using immunoSEQ multiplex PCR, the repertoire was profiled, and TCRdb retains in-frame clones only, with some absent. The sample lists about 120,000 clones, roughly 92% seen once, with 1.5% in the top ten. The sequences come from peripheral blood, collected in the third trimester of pregnancy. The V and J genes are TRBV27 and TRBJ2-5, with TRBD1 matching over 9 bases. The receptor was derived from a female donor with multiple sclerosis, enrolled in a pregnancy study. The CDR3 region has the DNA TGTGCCAGCAGTTTCCTTCCGGGACAGGGTTTGGAGACCCAGTACTTC. Its protein product is CASSFLPGQGLETQYF.